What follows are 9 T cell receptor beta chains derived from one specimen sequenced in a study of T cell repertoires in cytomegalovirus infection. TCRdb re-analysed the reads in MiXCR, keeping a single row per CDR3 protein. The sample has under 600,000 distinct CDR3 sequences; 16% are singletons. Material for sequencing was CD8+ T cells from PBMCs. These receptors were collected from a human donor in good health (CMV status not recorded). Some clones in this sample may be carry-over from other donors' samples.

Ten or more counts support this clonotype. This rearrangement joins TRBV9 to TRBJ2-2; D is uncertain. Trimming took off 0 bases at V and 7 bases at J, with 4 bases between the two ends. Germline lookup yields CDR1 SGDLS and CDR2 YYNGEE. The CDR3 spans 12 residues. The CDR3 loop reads CASSVVSGELFF. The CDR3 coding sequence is TGTGCCAGCAGCGTAGTAAGCGGGGAGCTGTTTTTT.

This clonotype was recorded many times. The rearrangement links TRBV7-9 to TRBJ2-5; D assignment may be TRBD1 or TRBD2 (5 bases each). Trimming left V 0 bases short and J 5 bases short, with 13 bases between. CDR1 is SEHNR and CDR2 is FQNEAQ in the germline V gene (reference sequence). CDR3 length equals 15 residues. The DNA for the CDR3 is TGTGCCAGCAGCTTAGCCCGGGACCCCGGGGAGACCCAGTACTTC. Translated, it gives CASSLARDPGETQYF. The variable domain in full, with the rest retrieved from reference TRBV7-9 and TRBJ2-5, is DTGVSQNPRHKITKRGQNVTFRCDPISEHNRLYWYRQTLGQGPEFLTYFQNEAQLEKSRLLSDRFSAERPKGSFSTLEIQRTEQGDSAMYLCASSLARDPGETQYFGPGTRLLVL.

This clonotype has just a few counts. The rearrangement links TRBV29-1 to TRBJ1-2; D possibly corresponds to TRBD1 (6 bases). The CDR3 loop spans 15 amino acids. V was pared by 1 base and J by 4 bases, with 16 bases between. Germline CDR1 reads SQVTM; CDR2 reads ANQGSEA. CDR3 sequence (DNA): TGCAGCGTTGAAGCCCCGACAGGAGTAAGCTATGGCTACACCTTC. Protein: CSVEAPTGVSYGYTF.

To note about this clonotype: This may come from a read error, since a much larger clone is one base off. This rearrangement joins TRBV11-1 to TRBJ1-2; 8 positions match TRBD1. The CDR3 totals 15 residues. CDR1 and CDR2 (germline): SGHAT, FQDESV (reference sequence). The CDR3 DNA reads TGTGCCAGAAGCTTATCCGGGACAGGAGTCCATGGCTACACCTTC. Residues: CARSLSGTGVHGYTF.

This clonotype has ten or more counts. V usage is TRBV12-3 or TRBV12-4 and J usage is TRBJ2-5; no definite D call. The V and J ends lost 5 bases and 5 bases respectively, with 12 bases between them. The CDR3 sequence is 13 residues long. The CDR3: CASSPRQVETQYF. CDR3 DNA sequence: TGTGCCAGCAGTCCCCGGCAGGTGGAGACCCAGTACTTC.

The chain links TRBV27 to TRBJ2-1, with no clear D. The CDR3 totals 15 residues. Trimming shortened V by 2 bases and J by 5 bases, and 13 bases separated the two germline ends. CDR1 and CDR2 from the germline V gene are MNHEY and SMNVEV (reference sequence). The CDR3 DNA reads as TGTGCCAGCAGTTTACCCGGCAATGGGCACAATGAGCAGTTCTTC. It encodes CASSLPGNGHNEQFF.

CDR3: CASSVGGTGIYEQYF. DNA for the CDR3: TGTGCCAGCAGCGTAGGGGGGACAGGGATATACGAGCAGTACTTC. The chain carries TRBV9 and TRBJ2-7; 9 bases fit TRBD1. The V and J ends lost 0 bases and 4 bases, in that order; junction bases with no gene match: 5. Germline assignment: CDR1 SGDLS and CDR2 YYNGEE. The CDR3 spans 15 residues.

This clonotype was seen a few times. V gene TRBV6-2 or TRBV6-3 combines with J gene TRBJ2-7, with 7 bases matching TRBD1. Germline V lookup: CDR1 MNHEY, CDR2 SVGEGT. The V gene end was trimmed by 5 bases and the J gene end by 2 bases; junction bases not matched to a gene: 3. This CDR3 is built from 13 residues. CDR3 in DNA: TGTGCCAGCAGTACGGGACAGCCCTACGAGCAGTACTTC. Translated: CASSTGQPYEQYF.

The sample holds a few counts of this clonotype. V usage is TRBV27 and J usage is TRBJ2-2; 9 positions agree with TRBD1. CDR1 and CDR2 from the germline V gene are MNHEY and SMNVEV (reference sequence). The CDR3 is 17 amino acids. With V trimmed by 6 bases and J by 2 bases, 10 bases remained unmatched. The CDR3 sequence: CASSPGQGIINTGELFF. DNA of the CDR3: TGTGCCAGCAGCCCCGGACAGGGGATAATAAACACCGGGGAGCTGTTTTTT.